This T cell receptor (beta chain) originates from a study of CD8 T cells in ankylosing spondylitis. To note about this clonotype: Its antigen is undetermined.

Generation of TCR beta libraries employed quantitative 5'-RACE incorporating molecular barcodes. MiXCR, applied by TCRdb to the 5' RACE reads, yields one record per CDR3 protein. The sample carries about 250,000 distinct CDR3 sequences, roughly a quarter recorded once. The length of the CDR3 is 15 residues. Trimming removed 6 bases from V and 8 bases from J; junction bases left unmatched: 8. Overall study findings and caveats: Reportedly, matched ankylosing spondylitis synovial fluid was significantly enriched for disease-linked clones. Both synovial fluid and blood in reactive arthritis had previously been reported to carry some motif variants. There was a TCR beta motif, made of eight highly homologous variants, that appeared characteristic of ankylosing spondylitis blood.

Sequencing used blood, either unsorted or a sorted T cell fraction (not recorded which). The TCR sequence derives from a male donor with ankylosing spondylitis or in good health (not recorded which). The rearrangement links TRBV12-3 or TRBV12-4 to TRBJ2-1; 12 nucleotides align to TRBD1. The CDR3 protein is CASRGWDRGQDEQFF. The DNA for the CDR3 is TGTGCCAGCAGGGGCTGGGACAGGGGGCAAGATGAGCAGTTCTTC.